The 29 T cell receptor beta chains given below trace back to one sample, sequenced in a study of blood T cell repertoires in COVID-19. Method: immunoSEQ multiplex PCR; TCRdb's copy keeps in-frame clones and lacks some. In the table there are about 140,000 clones, roughly 80% of which are singletons. Sequenced: peripheral blood. These receptors were obtained from a woman older than 75 with acute or convalescent COVID-19.

The rearrangement joins TRBV7-2 to TRBJ2-1; the match to TRBD2 covers 8 bases. The CDR3 is 14 residues long. Unmatched junction bases numbered 6, after V lost 5 bases and J lost 6 bases. Germline loops: CDR1 SGHTA, CDR2 FQGNSA. The CDR3 region has the DNA TGTGCCAGCAGCCACGAACTAGCGGCCAATGAGCAGTTCTTC. The encoded protein is CASSHELAANEQFF.

In this sample, this clone turned up once. The chain recombines TRBV15 with TRBJ2-7, with 8 positions matching TRBD1. The CDR3 length is 15 residues. Germline CDR1 is LNHNV and CDR2 is YYDKDF (reference sequence). With V trimmed by 2 bases and J by 2 bases, 5 bases remained unmatched. CDR3 protein: CATSRLNRGTYEQYF. CDR3 coding DNA: TGTGCCACCAGCAGACTGAACAGGGGGACCTACGAGCAGTACTTC.

The rearrangement uses TRBV27 and TRBJ2-3, with 10 bases fitting TRBD2. CDR3 length: 16 residues. CDR1 MNHEY and CDR2 SMNVEV come from the germline V gene (reference sequence). V lost 5 bases and J lost 5; bases outside the gene matches: 10. In DNA form, the CDR3 reads TGTGCCAGCAGTCCAGCAAAGCGGGGGGGTAGAGATACGCAGTATTTT. It codes for CASSPAKRGGRDTQYF.

The chain is built from TRBV25-1 and TRBJ1-1, with TRBD1 matching over 7 bases. The CDR3 contains 15 residues. J gave up 2 bases and V 2 bases, and 5 bases lay outside the gene matches. Germline values: CDR1 MGHDK, CDR2 SYGVNS. The CDR3 protein is CASSETGTVNTEAFF. For the CDR3, the DNA is TGTGCCAGCAGTGAAACCGGGACAGTCAACACTGAAGCTTTCTTT.

The chain is built from TRBV23-1 and TRBJ2-1; TRBD1 agrees at 9 bases. TRBV23-1 is identified as an open reading frame with a role that is uncertain. The CDR3 runs 17 residues. The junction had 12 bases not matched to a gene; V was cut back by 6 bases and J by 3 bases. CDR3 residues: CASSPTLGQGFYNEQFF. The CDR3 nucleotides read TGCGCCAGCAGCCCTACTCTGGGACAGGGCTTCTACAATGAGCAGTTCTTC.

V and J are TRBV6-1 and TRBJ2-7, with a tentative D call TRBD1 (5 bases). The V end lost 4 bases, the J end lost 1 base, and 20 bases lay between the germline ends. Germline assignment: CDR1 MNHNS and CDR2 SASEGT. CDR3 length equals 17 residues. The CDR3: CASSGYSHRTVSYEQYF. The CDR3 coding sequence is TGTGCCAGCAGTGGCTACTCCCACAGGACGGTATCCTACGAGCAGTACTTC.

CDR3 DNA: TGTGCCAGCAGCAAGCTGACAGTTCCGTCAGTAAACACTGAAGCTTTCTTT. Its protein product is CASSKLTVPSVNTEAFF. This sequence joins TRBV7-8 and TRBJ1-1; D perhaps matches TRBD1 (5 bases). This CDR3 contains 17 residues. V was shortened by 5 bases and J by 2 bases, with 21 bases between the two germline ends. Germline V gene lookup returns CDR1 SGHVS and CDR2 FQNEAQ.

CDR3 sequence reads: CAISDPPVGTDTQYF. Here the CDR3 DNA reads TGTGCCATCAGTGATCCCCCCGTCGGGACAGATACGCAGTATTTT. The J gene is TRBJ2-3, the V gene TRBV10-3; no definite D call. Germline CDR1 and CDR2: ENHRY and SYGVKD. The CDR3 runs 15 residues. Deletions cut 3 bases from V and 3 bases from J, with 13 bases between.

For the CDR3, the DNA is TGTGCCAGCAGCTTGCGGCGGCTCCAAGAGACCCAGTACTTC. It specifies CASSLRRLQETQYF. The chain links TRBV5-5 to TRBJ2-5, with D hard to call. Looked up from germline, CDR1 is SGHKS and CDR2 is YYEKEE (reference sequence). The CDR3 contains 14 residues. The ends were cut back, 1 base at V and 1 base at J, with 8 bases in the middle. The full variable domain, with the rest looked up from reference TRBV5-5 and TRBJ2-5, is DAGVTQSPTHLIKTRGQQVTLRCSPISGHKSVSWYQQVLGQGPQFIFQYYEKEERGRGNFPDRFSARQFPNYSSELNVNALLLGDSALYLCASSLRRLQETQYFGPGTRLLVL.

The CDR3 nucleotides are TGTGCCAGCAGCCCCAAACTTTTTAGAGAAAACTATGGCTACACCTTC. It is translated as CASSPKLFRENYGYTF. The rearrangement links TRBV7-9 to TRBJ1-2; D uncertain. The CDR3 has 16 amino acids. Germline V lookup: CDR1 SEHNR, CDR2 FQNEAQ (reference sequence). Trimming stripped 5 bases from V and 2 bases from J, with 18 bases between.

The chain joins TRBV18 to TRBJ1-5; D gene ambiguous. Trimming stripped 3 bases from V and 7 bases from J, with 13 bases between. The CDR3 extends over 14 amino acids. CDR1 and CDR2 (germline): KGHSH, LQKENI. In DNA, the CDR3 is TGTGCCAGCTCACCCCCCGGGGTCGAACAGCCCCAGCATTTT. Translated, it gives CASSPPGVEQPQHF. Full variable domain (remainder filled in from reference TRBV18 and TRBJ1-5): NAGVMQNPRHLVRRRGQEARLRCSPMKGHSHVYWYRQLPEEGLKFMVYLQKENIIDESGMPKERFSAEFPKEGPSILRIQQVVRGDSAAYFCASSPPGVEQPQHFGDGTRLSIL.

The rearrangement joins TRBV19 to TRBJ2-1, with D maybe TRBD2 (5 bases). Germline V CDR1 and CDR2: LNHDA, SQIVND (reference sequence). The CDR3 extends over 15 amino acids. V lost 1 base to trimming and J lost 3 bases, with 10 bases between them. The CDR3 sequence is CASSIVLEDYNEQFF. DNA of the CDR3: TGTGCCAGTAGTATAGTACTAGAAGACTACAATGAGCAGTTCTTC.

This clone came up once. The chain employs TRBV24-1 and TRBJ2-7; no firm D call. The CDR3 covers 13 residues. In germline, CDR1 is KGHDR, CDR2 SFDVKD. Trimming pared 12 bases from V and 0 bases from J, leaving 14 bases between. The CDR3 spells CAPAPADSYEQYF. For the CDR3, the DNA is TGTGCCCCAGCACCCGCGGACTCCTACGAGCAGTACTTC.

This clone showed up just once. The V call is TRBV29-1, the J call TRBJ2-2; TRBD2 is a possible D gene (6 bases). CDR3 size: 14 residues. Looked up from germline, CDR1 is SQVTM and CDR2 is ANQGSEA. Trimming stripped 7 bases from V and 3 bases from J, with 15 bases between. CDR3 loop: CSARAGLDTGELFF. In DNA, the CDR3 is TGCAGCGCTAGGGCGGGATTAGACACCGGGGAGCTGTTTTTT.

The chain combines TRBV5-1 with TRBJ2-1; D is perhaps TRBD2 (5 bases). The CDR3 has 16 residues. Trimming removed 2 bases from V and 4 bases from J, with 16 bases in between. Germline-derived CDR1 and CDR2 are SGHRS and YFSETQ. The CDR3 nucleotides read TGCGCCAGCAGCTTATACACCGGGAATCCTTACAATGAGCAGTTCTTC. Protein product: CASSLYTGNPYNEQFF.

The count of this clone is one. This chain links TRBV28 with TRBJ1-5, with D perhaps matching TRBD1 (6 bases). V lost 3 bases, J lost 3 bases, and 15 bases lay in between. There are 16 residues in the CDR3. Germline CDR1 is MDHEN and CDR2 is SYDVKM. Here the CDR3 reads CASSFSGQKANQPQHF. The CDR3 DNA is TGTGCCAGCAGTTTCTCCGGACAGAAAGCCAATCAGCCCCAGCATTTT.

With respect to this clone: Other DNA sequences in the same sample also yield this CDR3. V gene TRBV28 combines with J gene TRBJ1-2; 7 bases line up with TRBD1. The germline CDR1 and CDR2 sequences are MDHEN and SYDVKM. The V segment lost 6 bases and the J segment 2 bases; nucleotides outside the gene matches: 3. This CDR3 spans 13 amino acids. The CDR3 nucleotides are TGTGCCAGCAGCTGGGGACAGAACTATGGCTACACCTTC. Protein sequence: CASSWGQNYGYTF.

The chain combines TRBV7-9 with TRBJ2-2, with a possible D match to TRBD1 (5 bases). Looked up from germline, CDR1 is SEHNR and CDR2 is FQNEAQ (reference sequence). The CDR3 length is 15 residues. V lost 0 bases and J 3 bases, leaving 8 bases between the germline ends. CDR3 nucleotide sequence: TGTGCCAGCAGCTTAGCTGAAGGGGACACCGGGGAGCTGTTTTTT. Translated: CASSLAEGDTGELFF.

The chain couples TRBV24-1 to TRBJ2-2, with 9 bases lining up with TRBD1. Germline CDR1 reads KGHDR; CDR2 reads SFDVKD. The V gene end was trimmed by 6 bases and the J gene end by 4 bases; junction bases not matched to a gene: 2. The CDR3 length is 14 residues. This chain's CDR3 is CATSRDRVTGELFF. In DNA, the CDR3 is TGTGCCACCAGTCGGGACAGGGTCACCGGGGAGCTGTTTTTT.

This chain links TRBV6-4 with TRBJ2-3; possibly TRBD2 for D (7 bases). The CDR3 runs to 15 residues. V shed 5 bases and J shed 7 bases, with 19 bases lying between them. Germline values: CDR1 MRHNA, CDR2 SNTAGT. The DNA of the CDR3 is TGTGCCAGCAGTTACAGAGGGGGGGCTATGAATACGCAGTATTTT. Protein product: CASSYRGGAMNTQYF.

This clone was recorded once. This chain joins TRBV4-1 and TRBJ2-1, with D possibly matching TRBD2 (6 bases). CDR1 MGHRA and CDR2 YSYEKL come from the germline V gene. This CDR3 region has 12 residues. Trimming took 1 base from V and 11 from J, leaving 9 bases between them. The CDR3 region is CASSQVRGQQFF. The CDR3 DNA reads as TGCGCCAGCAGCCAAGTGCGGGGACAGCAGTTCTTC.

The chain combines TRBV6-4 with TRBJ1-2; 8 nucleotides match TRBD1. The germline V gene has CDR1 MRHNA and CDR2 SNTAGT. The CDR3 has 13 residues. V shed 6 bases and J 8 bases; nucleotides not matched to a gene: 8. CDR3 amino acids: CASRNGQGEGYTF. In DNA form, the CDR3 reads TGTGCCAGCAGGAATGGACAGGGCGAGGGCTACACCTTC.

The chain employs TRBV27 and TRBJ1-6; D perhaps matches TRBD1 (5 bases). V lost 3 bases to trimming and J lost 7 bases, with 10 bases between them. The germline V gene encodes CDR1 MNHEY and CDR2 SMNVEV (reference sequence). CDR3 length equals 14 residues. As DNA, the CDR3 is TGTGCCAGCAGTTTCGGACAACCCAATTCACCCCTCCACTTT. Its translation is CASSFGQPNSPLHF.

This chain joins TRBV11-2 and TRBJ1-1; 9 bases agree with TRBD1. CDR1 and CDR2 from the germline V gene are SGHAT and FQNNGV. CDR3 size: 18 residues. V lost 5 bases to trimming and J lost 3 bases; unmatched junction nucleotides: 16. This CDR3 is CASSPMLQGAYADTEAFF. The CDR3 DNA sequence: TGTGCCAGCAGCCCAATGTTACAGGGGGCCTATGCGGACACTGAAGCTTTCTTT.

This chain connects TRBV28 to TRBJ1-2; tentatively, D is TRBD1 (5 bases). The CDR3 consists of 14 residues. The germline CDR1 and CDR2 sequences are MDHEN and SYDVKM. V shed 1 base and J shed 4 bases, with 10 bases lying between them. The CDR3 protein is CASSLSPDTYGYTF. DNA of the CDR3: TGTGCCAGCAGTTTATCGCCGGACACCTATGGCTACACCTTC.

The chain carries TRBV4-2 and TRBJ2-1, with 11 bases that match TRBD2. Germline loops: CDR1 LGHNA, CDR2 YNFKEQ. The CDR3 totals 16 residues. V lost 0 bases, J lost 9 bases, and 7 bases stayed unmatched. CDR3 sequence reads: CASSQETSGSWTEQFF. The CDR3 DNA sequence: TGTGCCAGCAGCCAAGAAACTAGCGGGAGTTGGACTGAGCAGTTCTTC.

This clone was recorded once. The genes are TRBV7-9 and TRBJ1-2; TRBD1 is a possible D gene (5 bases). Germline values: CDR1 SEHNR, CDR2 FQNEAQ (reference sequence). This CDR3 is 16 amino acids long. The V end was cut by 0 bases, the J end by 8 bases, with 19 bases between. The CDR3 here is CASSLAGRQSVSGYTF. The CDR3 coding sequence is TGTGCCAGCAGCTTAGCGGGGCGACAGTCCGTCTCCGGCTACACCTTC.

This chain uses TRBV28 with TRBJ2-1, with TRBD1 as a possible D gene (6 bases). Looked up from germline, CDR1 is MDHEN and CDR2 is SYDVKM. This CDR3 is 16 amino acids long. V gave up 5 bases and J gave up 1 base, with 15 bases separating them. The CDR3 sequence: CASSPRDTRSYNEQFF. The CDR3 bases are TGTGCCAGCAGTCCCAGGGACACCCGTTCCTACAATGAGCAGTTCTTC.

The rearrangement uses TRBV18 and TRBJ2-1; 8 nucleotides line up with TRBD2. CDR3 length: 14 residues. The J segment lost 7 bases and the V segment lost 3 bases, leaving 5 bases of the junction unmatched. CDR1 and CDR2 from the germline V gene are KGHSH and LQKENI. Here the CDR3 reads CASSPRTSRNEQFF. CDR3 nucleotides: TGTGCCAGCTCACCCCGGACTAGCCGGAATGAGCAGTTCTTC.